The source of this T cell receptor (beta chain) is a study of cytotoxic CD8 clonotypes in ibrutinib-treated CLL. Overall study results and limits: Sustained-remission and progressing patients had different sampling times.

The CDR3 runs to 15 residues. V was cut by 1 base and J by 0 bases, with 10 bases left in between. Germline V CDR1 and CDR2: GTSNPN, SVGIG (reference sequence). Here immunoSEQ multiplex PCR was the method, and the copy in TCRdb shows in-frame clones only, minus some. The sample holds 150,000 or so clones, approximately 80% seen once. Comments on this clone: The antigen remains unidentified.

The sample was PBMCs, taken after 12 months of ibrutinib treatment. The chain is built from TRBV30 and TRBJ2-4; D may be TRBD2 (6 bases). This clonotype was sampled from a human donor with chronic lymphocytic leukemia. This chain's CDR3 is CAWSGGEVAKNIQYF. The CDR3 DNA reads TGTGCCTGGAGTGGAGGGGAGGTAGCCAAAAACATTCAGTACTTC.